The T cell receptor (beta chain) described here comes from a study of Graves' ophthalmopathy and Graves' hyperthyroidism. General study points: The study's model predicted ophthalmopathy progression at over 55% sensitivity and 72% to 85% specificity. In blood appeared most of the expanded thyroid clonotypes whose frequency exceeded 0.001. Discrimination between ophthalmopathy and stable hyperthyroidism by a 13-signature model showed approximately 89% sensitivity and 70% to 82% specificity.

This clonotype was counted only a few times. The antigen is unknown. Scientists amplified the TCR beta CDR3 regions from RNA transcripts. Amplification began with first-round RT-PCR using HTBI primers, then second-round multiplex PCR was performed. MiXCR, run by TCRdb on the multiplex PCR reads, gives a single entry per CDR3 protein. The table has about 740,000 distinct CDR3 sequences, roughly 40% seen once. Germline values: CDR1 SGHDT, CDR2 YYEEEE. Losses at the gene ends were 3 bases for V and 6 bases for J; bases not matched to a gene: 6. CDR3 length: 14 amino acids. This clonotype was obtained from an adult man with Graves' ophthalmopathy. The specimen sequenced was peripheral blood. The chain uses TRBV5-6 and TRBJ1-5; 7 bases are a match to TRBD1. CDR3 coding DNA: TGTGCCAGCAGCTCAGACAGGGATGGTCAGCCCCAGCATTTT. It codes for CASSSDRDGQPQHF.